Sequencing of this T cell receptor (beta chain) was carried out in a study of blood T cell repertoires in COVID-19. TCRdb's copy holds only in-frame clones and misses some; the assay was immunoSEQ multiplex PCR. Here the sample spans around 290,000 clones, approximately 89% being singletons. Germline CDR1 reads WNHNN; CDR2 reads SYGVQD (reference sequence). Trimming at V came to 6 bases and at J to 2 bases, leaving 7 bases not matched to a gene. The CDR3 has 15 amino acids. V usage is TRBV10-1 and J usage is TRBJ1-3; 7 bases match TRBD1. This sequence originates from a woman between 18 and 29 years old who had recovered from COVID-19. The sequencing sample was made of PBMCs or T cells enriched from blood (not recorded which). The DNA for the CDR3 is TGCGCCAGCAGCTCCGGACAGGACGCTGGAAACACCATATATTTT. Translated, it gives CASSSGQDAGNTIYF.